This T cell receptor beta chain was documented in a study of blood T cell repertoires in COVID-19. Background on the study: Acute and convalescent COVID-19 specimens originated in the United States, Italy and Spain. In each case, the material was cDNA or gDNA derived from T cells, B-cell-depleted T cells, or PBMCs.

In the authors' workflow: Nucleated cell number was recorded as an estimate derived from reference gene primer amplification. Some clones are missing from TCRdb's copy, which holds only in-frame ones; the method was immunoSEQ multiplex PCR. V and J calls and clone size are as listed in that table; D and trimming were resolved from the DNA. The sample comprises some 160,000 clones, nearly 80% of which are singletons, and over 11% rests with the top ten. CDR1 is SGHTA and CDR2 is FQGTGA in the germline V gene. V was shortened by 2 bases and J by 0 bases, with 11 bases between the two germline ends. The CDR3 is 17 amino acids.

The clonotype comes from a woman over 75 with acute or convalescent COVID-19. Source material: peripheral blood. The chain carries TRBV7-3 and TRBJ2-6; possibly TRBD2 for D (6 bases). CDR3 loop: CASSLPNSGSGANVLTF. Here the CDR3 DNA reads TGTGCCAGCAGCTTACCGAATAGCGGCTCTGGGGCCAACGTCCTGACTTTC.